One T cell receptor beta chain is described in this entry. V gave up 3 bases and J gave up 6 bases, with 11 bases separating them. CDR3 length equals 14 residues. The germline gives CDR1 KGHSH, CDR2 LQKENI. These data belong to a study of technical replicates of blood from a handful of donors. Data came from immunoSEQ multiplex PCR; TCRdb stores just in-frame clones and leaves some out. The sample lists more than 90,000 clones; under 97% were seen once. This chain uses TRBV18 with TRBJ2-2, with D perhaps TRBD1 (6 bases). The TCR comes from a human donor in good health. The sequenced sample consisted of T cells isolated from PBMCs. The CDR3 sequence: CASSPLDSPGELFF. The CDR3 nucleotides are TGTGCCAGCTCACCCCTGGACAGCCCCGGGGAGCTGTTTTTT.